Following are 4 T cell receptor beta chains from one sample sequenced in a study of radiation and T cells in renal cell carcinoma. Noted time point: baseline pretreatment blood. Noted treatment: 15 Gy SBRT to primary tumor, nephrectomy 4 weeks later. Sequenced by immunoSEQ multiplex PCR; TCRdb stores in-frame clones only, minus some. This table has 100,000 to 150,000 clones, 80% to 85% appearing once. This specimen consisted of blood, obtained from a patient whose treatment included radiotherapy and nephrectomy. These receptors came from a woman in her sixties with renal cell carcinoma.

The genes are TRBV6-5 and TRBJ2-3; 7 nucleotides line up with TRBD1. V shed 6 bases and J 4 bases; nucleotides not matched to a gene: 4. CDR1 and CDR2 (germline): MNHEY, SVGAGI. This CDR3 is built from 13 residues. CDR3 sequence reads: CASRRQGADTQYF. CDR3 coding DNA: TGTGCCAGCAGAAGACAGGGAGCAGATACGCAGTATTTT.

The chain carries TRBV5-1 and TRBJ1-1, with D uncertain. Trimming shortened V by 0 bases and J by 3 bases, and 9 bases separated the two germline ends. The length of the CDR3 is 14 residues. Looked up from germline, CDR1 is SGHRS and CDR2 is YFSETQ. In DNA, the CDR3 is TGCGCCAGCAGCTTGGGGTTTAGGGACACTGAAGCTTTCTTT. Translated: CASSLGFRDTEAFF.

V is TRBV19 and J is TRBJ2-7; no clear D. The CDR3 has 14 amino acids. Deletions cut 5 bases from V and 3 bases from J, with 14 bases between. From germline, CDR1 is LNHDA and CDR2 SQIVND (reference sequence). DNA of the CDR3: TGTGCCAGTAGTCCTAGGACCAGCTTCTACGAGCAGTACTTC. This sequence encodes CASSPRTSFYEQYF.

The V call is TRBV11-2, the J call TRBJ1-1; tentative D call: TRBD1 (6 bases). Germline V gene sequence: CDR1 SGHAT, CDR2 FQNNGV. The CDR3 sequence is 16 residues long. V was pared by 1 base and J by 3 bases, with 15 bases between. The CDR3 region has the DNA TGTGCCAGCAGCTTAGTGACAGGCCGTAAGGACACTGAAGCTTTCTTT. Residues: CASSLVTGRKDTEAFF.